These 21 T cell receptor beta chains share one sample of origin, sequenced in a study of vaccination and CD4 T cells after COVID-19. Treatment indicated: approximately nine-day PBMC culture with coronavirus spike peptide pools or control peptides (ViraFEST assay). Once obtained from cultured CD4+ T cells, the DNA was sequenced using the Oncomine TCR Beta short-read assay. Each CDR3 protein is one row after TCRdb ran MiXCR on the PCR reads. The sample lists under 25,000 distinct CDR3 sequences; approximately 59% were seen once. Their recognized antigens are unknown. The sample here was CD4+ T cells from blood, cultured in vitro, taken after SARS-CoV-2 vaccination. These receptors all come from a human donor who received a COVID-19 vaccine.

The genes are TRBV5-4 and TRBJ1-1; TRBD1 agrees at 7 bases. The ends lost 5 bases at V and 3 bases at J; junction bases unmatched: 4. The CDR3 is 13 residues long. Per germline, CDR1 SGHNT and CDR2 YYREEE (reference sequence). This CDR3 is CASRWDRYTEAFF. As DNA, the CDR3 is TGTGCCAGCAGGTGGGACAGATACACTGAAGCTTTCTTT.

CDR3 nucleotide sequence: TGCGCCAGCAGCCCTTCCGAACCAGGGAAGGCCCAGCATTTT. Translated, it gives CASSPSEPGKAQHF. The rearrangement links TRBV4-1 to TRBJ1-5; D perhaps matches TRBD1 (5 bases). The germline CDR1 and CDR2 sequences are MGHRA and YSYEKL. The CDR3 is 14 amino acids. V gave up 4 bases and J gave up 11 bases, with 18 bases separating them.

The chain couples TRBV6-1 to TRBJ1-2, with 11 bases lining up with TRBD1. The CDR3 totals 14 residues. The V gene's germline CDR1 is MNHNS and CDR2 SASEGT. Trimming took 6 bases from V and 7 from J; bases not matched to a gene: 7. CDR3 residues: CASSTGQGVVGYTF. DNA for the CDR3: TGTGCCAGCAGCACGGGACAGGGGGTTGTTGGCTACACCTTC.

This clonotype was counted once. The gene calls are TRBV30 and TRBJ1-4, with 12 bases that match TRBD1. CDR3 size: 15 residues. Per germline, CDR1 GTSNPN and CDR2 SVGIG (reference sequence). The J segment lost 8 bases and the V segment lost 1 base, leaving 5 bases of the junction unmatched. Written as DNA, the CDR3 is TGTGCCTGGAGTGGGGGGGACAGGGGGCGAGAAAAACTGTTTTTT. Translation: CAWSGGDRGREKLFF.

V usage is TRBV19 and J usage is TRBJ2-3; 8 bases are shared with TRBD2. This CDR3 has 17 amino acids. Trimming removed 8 bases from V and 1 base from J; junction bases left unmatched: 14. The germline V gene has CDR1 LNHDA and CDR2 SQIVND (reference sequence). CDR3 sequence (DNA): TGTGCCAGTCAAGGGAGTAGCGGGGCCCGACGCACAGATACGCAGTATTTT. This translates into CASQGSSGARRTDTQYF.

The rearrangement links TRBV20-1 to TRBJ1-4, with no clear D. This CDR3 contains 15 residues. V lost 3 bases and J 0 bases, leaving 11 bases between the germline ends. The germline V gene has CDR1 DFQATT and CDR2 SNEGSKA (reference sequence). CDR3 coding DNA: TGCAGTGCTAGCCCCGGGCATGCAACTAATGAAAAACTGTTTTTT. Protein: CSASPGHATNEKLFF.

The chain combines TRBV2 with TRBJ1-5; D might be TRBD1 (5 bases). The germline V and J ends were trimmed by 3 bases and 0 bases, with 21 bases remaining between them. Looked up from germline, CDR1 is SNHLY and CDR2 is FYNNEI. The CDR3 extends over 19 amino acids. Written as DNA, the CDR3 is TGTGCCAGCAGTGATAGAGGCAGGGTGGAGGTTTATAGCAATCAGCCCCAGCATTTT. It translates to CASSDRGRVEVYSNQPQHF.

V gene TRBV19 combines with J gene TRBJ2-1, with a possible D match to TRBD1 (5 bases). The CDR3 consists of 14 residues. Trimming left V 1 base short and J 5 bases short, with 9 bases between. Germline V gene sequence: CDR1 LNHDA, CDR2 SQIVND (reference sequence). This CDR3 is CASSIGGSHNEQFF. The CDR3 bases are TGTGCCAGTAGTATAGGGGGCAGCCACAATGAGCAGTTCTTC.

This chain joins TRBV6-4 and TRBJ1-1, with D perhaps TRBD1 (5 bases). Between the trimmed V and J ends, which lost 0 bases and 6 bases, there was a span of 11 bases. Germline CDR1 reads MRHNA; CDR2 reads SNTAGT. This CDR3 is built from 14 residues. The CDR3 DNA is TGTGCCAGCAGTGACTCGCCCGGGGACGCTGAAGCTTTCTTT. Its translation is CASSDSPGDAEAFF.

The rearrangement uses TRBV12-3 or TRBV12-4 and TRBJ2-5; D possibly corresponds to TRBD2 (6 bases). The ends were cut back, 2 bases at V and 5 bases at J, with 12 bases in the middle. The CDR3 length is 14 residues. For the CDR3, the DNA is TGTGCCAGCAGTTTACCCGGGGGATTGGAGACCCAGTACTTC. Translation: CASSLPGGLETQYF.

The rearrangement links TRBV7-9 to TRBJ2-3; a weak D match, TRBD2 (6 bases). The CDR3 is made up of 14 amino acids. Germline CDR1 SEHNR, CDR2 FQNEAQ (reference sequence). V was pared by 3 bases and J by 2 bases, with 9 bases between. CDR3 DNA sequence: TGTGCCAGCAGCTTCTCGCGGGACACAGATACGCAGTATTTT. This encodes CASSFSRDTDTQYF.

A single count supports this clonotype. The CDR3 sequence: CASSLTENSPLHF. The CDR3 DNA sequence: TGTGCCAGCAGTCTAACAGAGAATTCACCCCTCCACTTT. The J gene is TRBJ1-6, the V gene TRBV6-4; D remains ambiguous. Looked up from germline, CDR1 is MRHNA and CDR2 is SNTAGT. V was shortened by 5 bases and J by 7 bases, with 9 bases between the two germline ends. The CDR3 consists of 13 residues.

The chain links TRBV29-1 to TRBJ1-2; the D gene is possibly TRBD1 (5 bases). Germline CDR1 SQVTM, CDR2 ANQGSEA. V was trimmed by 7 bases and J by 0 bases, leaving 9 bases between them. The length of the CDR3 is 12 residues. CDR3 loop: CSATETNYGYTF. In nucleotides, the CDR3 is TGCAGCGCGACAGAAACTAACTATGGCTACACCTTC.

The chain couples TRBV15 to TRBJ2-6; D is unclear. V lost 0 bases, J lost 2 bases, and 5 bases lay in between. The CDR3 has 15 amino acids. Germline CDR1 LNHNV, CDR2 YYDKDF (reference sequence). CDR3 loop: CATSRELTGANVLTF. In DNA form, the CDR3 reads TGTGCCACCAGCAGAGAACTGACTGGGGCCAACGTCCTGACTTTC.

V usage is TRBV25-1 and J usage is TRBJ1-1; D possibly corresponds to TRBD1 (5 bases). CDR3 size: 15 residues. The V gene's germline CDR1 is MGHDK and CDR2 SYGVNS. V lost 3 bases and J 0 bases, leaving 11 bases between the germline ends. CDR3 amino acids: CASSEPGDLNTEAFF. CDR3 in DNA: TGTGCCAGCAGTGAGCCGGGGGATTTGAACACTGAAGCTTTCTTT.

This chain's CDR3 is CAWSVPTTGNTEAFF. CDR3 nucleotides: TGTGCCTGGAGTGTTCCCACGACAGGGAACACTGAAGCTTTCTTT. The chain joins TRBV30 to TRBJ1-1, with D perhaps matching TRBD1 (6 bases). The CDR3 has 15 amino acids. Trimming shortened V by 0 bases and J by 1 base, and 12 bases separated the two germline ends. Looked up from germline, CDR1 is GTSNPN and CDR2 is SVGIG (reference sequence).

CDR3 residues: CASRPQQDPAVDTEAFF. DNA of the CDR3: TGTGCCAGCAGACCTCAACAGGACCCTGCTGTGGACACTGAAGCTTTCTTT. This chain links TRBV6-4 with TRBJ1-1; the D gene is possibly TRBD1 (5 bases). Trimming cost V 6 bases and J 3 bases, with 23 bases left between them. Germline-derived CDR1 and CDR2 are MRHNA and SNTAGT. The length of the CDR3 is 17 residues.

The chain links TRBV20-1 to TRBJ2-3; 12 bases match TRBD2. The CDR3 covers 15 residues. V shed 7 bases, J shed 3 bases, and the junction held 8 bases outside the gene matches. Germline V gene sequence: CDR1 DFQATT, CDR2 SNEGSKA (reference sequence). The DNA for the CDR3 is TGCAGTGTACGATCGACTAGCGGGGGTACAGATACGCAGTATTTT. The encoded protein is CSVRSTSGGTDTQYF.

This clonotype has just a few counts. This chain links TRBV30 with TRBJ1-2; D perhaps matches TRBD1 (5 bases). The ends were cut back, 5 bases at V and 5 bases at J, with 18 bases in the middle. The CDR3 consists of 14 residues. CDR1 GTSNPN and CDR2 SVGIG come from the germline V gene (reference sequence). DNA of the CDR3: TGTGCCTGGGATCGAGGCGGGGGGGGATATGGCTACACCTTC. Protein product: CAWDRGGGGYGYTF.

This clonotype was observed a handful of times. V and J are TRBV15 and TRBJ1-1; maybe TRBD1 (5 bases). V lost 0 bases and J lost 1, with 9 bases in between. This CDR3 is built from 15 residues. Germline V gene lookup returns CDR1 LNHNV and CDR2 YYDKDF (reference sequence). CDR3 amino acids: CATSRDVGGNTEAFF. In DNA form, the CDR3 reads TGTGCCACCAGCAGAGACGTTGGGGGGAACACTGAAGCTTTCTTT.

The chain combines TRBV11-2 with TRBJ2-7; 7 nucleotides match TRBD1. This CDR3 has 16 residues. Losses at the gene ends were 3 bases for V and 2 bases for J; bases not matched to a gene: 10. Germline V gene lookup returns CDR1 SGHAT and CDR2 FQNNGV. CDR3 DNA sequence: TGTGCCAGCAGCTTCGTCCGAGGACAGGTGACCTACGAGCAGTACTTC. Protein: CASSFVRGQVTYEQYF.